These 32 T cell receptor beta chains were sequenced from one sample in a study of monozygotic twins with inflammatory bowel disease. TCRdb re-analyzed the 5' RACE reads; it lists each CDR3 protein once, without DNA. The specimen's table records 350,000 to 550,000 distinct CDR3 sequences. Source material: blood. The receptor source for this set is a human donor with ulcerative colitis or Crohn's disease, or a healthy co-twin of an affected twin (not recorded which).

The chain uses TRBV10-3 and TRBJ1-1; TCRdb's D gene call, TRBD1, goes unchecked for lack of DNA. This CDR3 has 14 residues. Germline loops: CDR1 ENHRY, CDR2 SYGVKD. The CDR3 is CAIRGQGMNTEAFF.

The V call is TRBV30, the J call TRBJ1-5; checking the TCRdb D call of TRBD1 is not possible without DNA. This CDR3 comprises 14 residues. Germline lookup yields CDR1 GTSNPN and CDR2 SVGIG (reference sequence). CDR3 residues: CAWSVTGRNQPQHF.

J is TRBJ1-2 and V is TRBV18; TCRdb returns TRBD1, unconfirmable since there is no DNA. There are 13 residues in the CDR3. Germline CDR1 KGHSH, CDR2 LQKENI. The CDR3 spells CASSQGQELGYTF.

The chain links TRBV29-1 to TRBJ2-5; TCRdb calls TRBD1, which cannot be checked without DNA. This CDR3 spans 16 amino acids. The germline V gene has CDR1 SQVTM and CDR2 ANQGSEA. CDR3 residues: CSVEGQGVPLGETQYF.

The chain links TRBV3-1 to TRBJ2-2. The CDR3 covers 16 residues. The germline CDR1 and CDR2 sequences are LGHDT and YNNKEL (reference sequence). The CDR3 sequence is CASSQDRTGLSGELFF.

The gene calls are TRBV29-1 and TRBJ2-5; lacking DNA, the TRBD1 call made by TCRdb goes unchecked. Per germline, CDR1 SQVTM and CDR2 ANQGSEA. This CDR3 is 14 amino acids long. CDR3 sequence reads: CSVATGTFQETQYF.

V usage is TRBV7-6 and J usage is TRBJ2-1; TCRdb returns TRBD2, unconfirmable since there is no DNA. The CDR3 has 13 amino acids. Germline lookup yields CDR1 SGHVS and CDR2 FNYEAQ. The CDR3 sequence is CASSPPGRDEQFF.

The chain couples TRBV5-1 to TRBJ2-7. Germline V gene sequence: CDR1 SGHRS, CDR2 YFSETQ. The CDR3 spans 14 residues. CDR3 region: CASSSGQGPYEQYF. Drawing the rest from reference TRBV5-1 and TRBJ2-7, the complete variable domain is KAGVTQTPRYLIKTRGQQVTLSCSPISGHRSVSWYQQTPGQGLQFLFEYFSETQRNKGNFPGRFSGRQFSNSRSEMNVSTLELGDSALYLCASSSGQGPYEQYFGPGTRLTVT.

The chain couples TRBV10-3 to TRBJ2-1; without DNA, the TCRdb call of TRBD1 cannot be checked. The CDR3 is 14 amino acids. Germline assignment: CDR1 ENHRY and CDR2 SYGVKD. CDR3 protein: CAISGGTGGNEQFF.

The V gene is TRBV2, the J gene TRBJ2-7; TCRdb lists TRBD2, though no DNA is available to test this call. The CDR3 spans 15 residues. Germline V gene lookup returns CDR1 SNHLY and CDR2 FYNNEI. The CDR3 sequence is CASSVGTSGPLEQYF.

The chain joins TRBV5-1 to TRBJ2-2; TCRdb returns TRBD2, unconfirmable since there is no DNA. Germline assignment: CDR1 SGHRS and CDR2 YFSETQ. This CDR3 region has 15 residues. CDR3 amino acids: CASSLRGLYTGELFF.

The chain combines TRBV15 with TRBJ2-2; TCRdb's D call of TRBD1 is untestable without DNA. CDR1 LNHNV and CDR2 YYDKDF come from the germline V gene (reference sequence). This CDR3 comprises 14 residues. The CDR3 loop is CATMPGLNTGELFF.

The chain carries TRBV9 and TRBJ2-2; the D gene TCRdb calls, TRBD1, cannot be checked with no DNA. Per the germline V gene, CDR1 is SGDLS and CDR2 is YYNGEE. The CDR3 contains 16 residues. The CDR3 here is CASSVEGGGITGELFF.

The CDR3 loop reads CASSPLQGPGDTQYF. The chain carries TRBV18 and TRBJ2-3; absent DNA, TCRdb's TRBD1 call cannot be checked. The CDR3 length is 15 residues. Looked up from germline, CDR1 is KGHSH and CDR2 is LQKENI.

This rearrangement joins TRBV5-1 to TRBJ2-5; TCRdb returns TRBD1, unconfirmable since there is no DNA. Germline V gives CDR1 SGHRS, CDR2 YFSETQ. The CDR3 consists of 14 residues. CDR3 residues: CASSISEGGETQYF.

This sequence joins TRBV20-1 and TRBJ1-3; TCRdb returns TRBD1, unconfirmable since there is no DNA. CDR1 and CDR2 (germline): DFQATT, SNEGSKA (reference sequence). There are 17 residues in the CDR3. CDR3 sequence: CSARDLPFGAGENTIYF.

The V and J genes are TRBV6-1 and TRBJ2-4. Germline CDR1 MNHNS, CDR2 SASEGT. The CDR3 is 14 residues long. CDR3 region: CASRDRLAKNIQYF.

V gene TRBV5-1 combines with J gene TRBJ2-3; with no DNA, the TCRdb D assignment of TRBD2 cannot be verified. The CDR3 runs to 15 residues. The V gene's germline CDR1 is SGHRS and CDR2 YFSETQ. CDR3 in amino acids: CASSSYRVGTDTQYF. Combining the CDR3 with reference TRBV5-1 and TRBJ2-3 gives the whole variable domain KAGVTQTPRYLIKTRGQQVTLSCSPISGHRSVSWYQQTPGQGLQFLFEYFSETQRNKGNFPGRFSGRQFSNSRSEMNVSTLELGDSALYLCASSSYRVGTDTQYFGPGTRLTVL.

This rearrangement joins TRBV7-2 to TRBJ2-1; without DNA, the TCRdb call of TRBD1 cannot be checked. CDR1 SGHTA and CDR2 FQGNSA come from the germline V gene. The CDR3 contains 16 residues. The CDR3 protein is CASSLGGAAGNNEQFF.

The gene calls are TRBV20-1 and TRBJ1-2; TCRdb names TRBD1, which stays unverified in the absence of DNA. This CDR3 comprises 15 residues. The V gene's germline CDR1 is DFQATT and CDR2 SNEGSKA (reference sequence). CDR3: CSAREMTGSLYGYTF.

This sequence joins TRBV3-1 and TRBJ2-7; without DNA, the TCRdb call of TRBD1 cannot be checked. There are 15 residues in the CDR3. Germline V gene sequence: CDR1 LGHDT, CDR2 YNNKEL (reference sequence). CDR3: CASSPLSGGEYEQYF.

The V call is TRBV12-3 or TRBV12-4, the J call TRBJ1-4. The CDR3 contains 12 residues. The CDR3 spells CASSLLNEKLFF.

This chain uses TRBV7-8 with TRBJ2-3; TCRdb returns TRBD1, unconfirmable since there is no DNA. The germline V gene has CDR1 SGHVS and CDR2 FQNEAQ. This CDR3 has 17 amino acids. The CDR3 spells CASSRRIREALTDTQYF.

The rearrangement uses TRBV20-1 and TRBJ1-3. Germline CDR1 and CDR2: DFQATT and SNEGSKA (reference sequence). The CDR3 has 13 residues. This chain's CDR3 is CSADSSSGNTIYF.

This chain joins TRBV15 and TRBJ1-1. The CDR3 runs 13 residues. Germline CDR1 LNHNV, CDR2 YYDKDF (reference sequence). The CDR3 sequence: CATSFGLNTEAFF.

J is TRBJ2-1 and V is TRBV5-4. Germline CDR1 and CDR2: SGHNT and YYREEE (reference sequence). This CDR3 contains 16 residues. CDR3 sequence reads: CASSLEGHPSYNEQFF.

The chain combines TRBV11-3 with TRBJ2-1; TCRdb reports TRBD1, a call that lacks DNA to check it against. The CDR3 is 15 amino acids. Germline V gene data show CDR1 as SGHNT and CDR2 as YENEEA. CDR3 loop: CASSPGFGRGNEQFF.

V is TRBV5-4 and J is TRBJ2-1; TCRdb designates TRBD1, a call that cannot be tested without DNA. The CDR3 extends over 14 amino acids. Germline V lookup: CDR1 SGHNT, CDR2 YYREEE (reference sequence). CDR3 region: CASSVRGAYNEQFF.

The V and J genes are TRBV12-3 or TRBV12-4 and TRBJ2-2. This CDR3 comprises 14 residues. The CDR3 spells CASTTTLNTGELFF.

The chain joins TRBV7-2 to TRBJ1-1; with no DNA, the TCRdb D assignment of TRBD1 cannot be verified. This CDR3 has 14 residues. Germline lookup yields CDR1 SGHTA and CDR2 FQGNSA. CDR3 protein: CASSLGDRGLAAFF.

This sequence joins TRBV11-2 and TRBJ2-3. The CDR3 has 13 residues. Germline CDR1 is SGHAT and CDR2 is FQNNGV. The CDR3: CASSSTRTAKEYF.

The CDR3 spells CASSLRGNQRQHF. The chain uses TRBV5-1 and TRBJ1-5. In germline, CDR1 is SGHRS, CDR2 YFSETQ. This CDR3 contains 13 residues.